These 29 T cell receptor beta chains share one sample of origin, sequenced in a study of cytomegalovirus exposure and HLA in healthy donors (dated by TCRdb to the late 2010s). The method was the immunoSEQ multiplex PCR assay. A mixture of 60 forward primers for TCR Vbeta segments and 13 reverse primers for TCR Jbeta segments was used in the multiplex PCR. Sourced from immuneACCESS, this table was stored by TCRdb with only in-frame sequences that have V and J called. A share of the clones is absent; for the studies checked, an unresolved V gene accounts for under half, and the remainder has no known explanation. The sample contains roughly 100,000 clones, 71% of them found a single time. 2.8% of the sample is held by the ten biggest clonotypes. Sequencing was performed on PBMCs. Receptors originate from a female donor in good health and CMV-seronegative.

The CDR3 loop reads CAWSVASGLLAKNIQYF. The CDR3 DNA reads TGTGCCTGGAGTGTCGCTAGCGGCTTGTTAGCCAAAAACATTCAGTACTTC. The chain employs TRBV30 and TRBJ2-4, with TRBD2 matching 7 bases. J gave up 0 bases and V 0 bases, and 8 bases lay outside the gene matches. Germline V gives CDR1 GTSNPN, CDR2 SVGIG (reference sequence). This CDR3 is built from 17 residues.

The chain links TRBV29-1 to TRBJ2-7; D is perhaps TRBD1 (6 bases). Germline CDR1 and CDR2: SQVTM and ANQGSEA. Trimming removed 6 bases at V and 5 bases at J, with 14 bases between. This CDR3 is 12 amino acids long. For the CDR3, the DNA is TGCAGCGTCGTGCAGGGGACCCACGAGCAGTACTTC. It codes for CSVVQGTHEQYF.

The gene calls are TRBV7-2 and TRBJ2-7; possibly TRBD2 for D (6 bases). Germline V CDR1 and CDR2: SGHTA, FQGNSA. The CDR3 sequence is 16 residues long. The V and J ends lost 0 bases and 7 bases respectively, with 19 bases between them. The DNA for the CDR3 is TGTGCCAGCAGCTTAGCTCTTCTCGGGAGTTGGGATGAGCAGTACTTC. As protein: CASSLALLGSWDEQYF.

This chain joins TRBV10-1 and TRBJ2-5; D is possibly TRBD1 (5 bases). CDR1 and CDR2 (germline): WNHNN, SYGVQD (reference sequence). The CDR3 spans 14 residues. V was cut by 7 bases and J by 2 bases, with 14 bases left in between. CDR3 amino acids: CASIRVKVQETQYF. The CDR3 DNA follows: TGCGCCAGCATCAGGGTTAAGGTACAAGAGACCCAGTACTTC.

This chain joins TRBV7-2 and TRBJ2-1; tentatively, D is TRBD2 (5 bases). CDR3 size: 14 residues. The V end lost 5 bases, the J end lost 4 bases, and 12 bases lay between the germline ends. Per germline, CDR1 SGHTA and CDR2 FQGNSA. CDR3 in DNA: TGTGCCAGCAGCCCCGGACTGGAATACAATGAGCAGTTCTTC. As protein: CASSPGLEYNEQFF. Using reference TRBV7-2 and TRBJ2-1 for the parts outside the CDR3, the full variable domain is GAGVSQSPSNKVTEKGKDVELRCDPISGHTALYWYRQSLGQGLEFLIYFQGNSAPDKSGLPSDRFSAERTGGSVSTLTIQRTQQEDSAVYLCASSPGLEYNEQFFGPGTRLTVL.

The J gene is TRBJ1-5, the V gene TRBV27; D is possibly TRBD1 (5 bases). The CDR3 consists of 11 residues. CDR1 is MNHEY and CDR2 is SMNVEV in the germline V gene (reference sequence). Trimming stripped 8 bases from V and 9 bases from J, with 11 bases between. The CDR3 nucleotides are TGTGCCAGCGGCTTCGGGGGGCCCCAGCATTTT. Its translation is CASGFGGPQHF.

This clone has only a few counts. The V and J genes are TRBV6-5 and TRBJ1-2; a weak D match, TRBD1 (6 bases). The CDR3 extends over 13 amino acids. V was shortened by 7 bases and J by 9 bases, with 18 bases between the two germline ends. Germline V gene sequence: CDR1 MNHEY, CDR2 SVGAGI. The CDR3: CASTPGQSIRYTF. The CDR3 DNA follows: TGTGCCAGCACCCCAGGACAGTCCATCCGCTACACCTTC.

This clone has just a few counts. V usage is TRBV25-1 and J usage is TRBJ2-6; D may be TRBD2 (6 bases). Trimming took 5 bases from V and 1 from J, leaving 12 bases between them. This CDR3 is built from 16 residues. Germline loops: CDR1 MGHDK, CDR2 SYGVNS. CDR3 coding DNA: TGTGCCAGCAGTCACTTCGGACTATCTGGGGCCAACGTCCTGACTTTC. Translating it yields CASSHFGLSGANVLTF.

Only a few counts were recorded for this clone. This sequence joins TRBV19 and TRBJ2-5; the match to TRBD2 covers 13 bases. This CDR3 region has 15 residues. J was trimmed by 4 bases and V by 1 base; bases with no gene match: 0. Germline CDR1 LNHDA, CDR2 SQIVND (reference sequence). CDR3 sequence (DNA): TGTGCCAGTAGTATAGGACTAGCGGGAGGAGAGACCCAGTACTTC. Its protein product is CASSIGLAGGETQYF. Full variable domain (remainder filled in from reference TRBV19 and TRBJ2-5): DGGITQSPKYLFRKEGQNVTLSCEQNLNHDAMYWYRQDPGQGLRLIYYSQIVNDFQKGDIAEGYSVSREKKESFPLTVTSAQKNPTAFYLCASSIGLAGGETQYFGPGTRLLVL.

The rearrangement joins TRBV7-3 to TRBJ2-1; D is ambiguous. This CDR3 has 14 amino acids. V was clipped by 8 bases and J by 8 bases, with 19 bases between them. Germline CDR1 is SGHTA and CDR2 is FQGTGA. DNA for the CDR3: TGTGCCAGCTCGTTACAGCCTTCGTCGGATGAGCAGTTCTTC. It specifies CASSLQPSSDEQFF.

V and J are TRBV19 and TRBJ2-7; D is possibly TRBD2 (6 bases). Trimming cost V 1 base and J 6 bases, with 16 bases left between them. Germline V gene lookup returns CDR1 LNHDA and CDR2 SQIVND (reference sequence). The length of the CDR3 is 15 residues. CDR3 protein: CASSIAGGTFGEQYF. The DNA for the CDR3 is TGTGCCAGTAGTATAGCAGGCGGGACGTTCGGCGAGCAGTACTTC.

This clone came up a few times. The CDR3 DNA reads as TGTGCCAGCAGCAATTCTAGCTTGTGCTTCACAGATACGCAGTATTTT. This translates into CASSNSSLCFTDTQYF. This chain uses TRBV21-1 with TRBJ2-3; the table gives TRBD2 as D, unverified against the DNA. TRBV21-1 is marked as a pseudogene. This CDR3 contains 16 residues.

The rearrangement joins TRBV7-9 to TRBJ2-5, with D uncertain. This CDR3 has 12 amino acids. Looked up from germline, CDR1 is SEHNR and CDR2 is FQNEAQ (reference sequence). Trimming removed 5 bases from V and 5 bases from J, with 9 bases in between. CDR3 sequence reads: CASSPTRETQYF. In DNA form, the CDR3 reads TGTGCCAGCAGCCCCACTCGGGAGACCCAGTACTTC. The complete variable domain, with remaining parts taken from reference TRBV7-9 and TRBJ2-5, reads DTGVSQNPRHKITKRGQNVTFRCDPISEHNRLYWYRQTLGQGPEFLTYFQNEAQLEKSRLLSDRFSAERPKGSFSTLEIQRTEQGDSAMYLCASSPTRETQYFGPGTRLLVL.

V usage is TRBV6-5 and J usage is TRBJ2-7, with a weak D call TRBD1 (6 bases). CDR1 is MNHEY and CDR2 is SVGAGI in the germline V gene. Trimming pared 11 bases from V and 0 bases from J, leaving 14 bases between. The CDR3 is 13 residues long. The DNA of the CDR3 is TGTGCCCGGGACACTAGGAGCTCCTACGAGCAGTACTTC. Translated, it gives CARDTRSSYEQYF.

The chain's CDR3 is CASSFTSGRTGEQYF. The CDR3 coding sequence is TGTGCCAGCAGTTTTACTAGCGGGAGGACAGGGGAGCAGTACTTC. V gene TRBV27 combines with J gene TRBJ2-7; 12 bases fit TRBD2. Trimming removed 3 bases from V and 7 bases from J; junction bases left unmatched: 7. Per germline, CDR1 MNHEY and CDR2 SMNVEV (reference sequence). The CDR3 loop spans 15 amino acids.

This clone was seen a single time. The genes are TRBV15 and TRBJ1-5, with 7 bases that match TRBD1. The CDR3 totals 14 residues. The V segment lost 5 bases and the J segment 3 bases; nucleotides outside the gene matches: 4. The germline CDR1 and CDR2 sequences are LNHNV and YYDKDF (reference sequence). The CDR3 region is CATSLTGDNQPQHF. The CDR3 region has the DNA TGTGCCACCAGCCTTACAGGGGACAATCAGCCCCAGCATTTT.

The chain couples TRBV30 to TRBJ2-3; D is possibly TRBD2 (5 bases). Looked up from germline, CDR1 is GTSNPN and CDR2 is SVGIG (reference sequence). The CDR3 is 14 amino acids. Trimming shortened V by 2 bases and J by 2 bases, and 11 bases separated the two germline ends. CDR3 bases: TGTGCCTGGAGTTGGAGGCCCCACACAGATACGCAGTATTTT. Translation gives CAWSWRPHTDTQYF.

This clone was seen a few times. The rearrangement joins TRBV7-9 to TRBJ2-1, with TRBD2 as a possible D gene (5 bases). Germline V lookup: CDR1 SEHNR, CDR2 FQNEAQ (reference sequence). Trimming pared 1 base from V and 4 bases from J, leaving 11 bases between. CDR3 length: 15 residues. The CDR3 DNA sequence: TGTGCCAGCAGCTTAGACGCGCCGGGATACAATGAGCAGTTCTTC. Residues: CASSLDAPGYNEQFF.

This chain links TRBV27 with TRBJ1-1; D is undetermined. The CDR3 spans 15 residues. V was cut by 6 bases and J by 0 bases, with 14 bases left in between. Germline CDR1 and CDR2: MNHEY and SMNVEV (reference sequence). The CDR3 reads CASSSPRGVNTEAFF. In DNA form, the CDR3 reads TGTGCCAGCAGCTCTCCCCGGGGTGTGAACACTGAAGCTTTCTTT.

This clone has only a few counts. The chain has TRBV7-2 and TRBJ2-5; a possible D gene is TRBD2 (6 bases). The germline V gene encodes CDR1 SGHTA and CDR2 FQGNSA. Trimming shortened V by 1 base and J by 1 base, and 7 bases separated the two germline ends. The CDR3 runs 14 residues. CDR3 protein: CASSLVGGQETQYF. The CDR3 bases are TGTGCCAGCAGCTTAGTGGGGGGCCAAGAGACCCAGTACTTC.

J is TRBJ1-6 and V is TRBV30; D ambiguous. The CDR3 covers 14 residues. Trimming took 2 bases from V and 6 from J, leaving 11 bases between them. Germline CDR1 is GTSNPN and CDR2 is SVGIG (reference sequence). The chain's CDR3 is CAWSLRSGNSPLHF. In DNA, the CDR3 is TGTGCCTGGAGTCTCAGATCGGGTAATTCACCCCTCCACTTT.

The chain uses TRBV6-1 and TRBJ1-1, with a tentative D call TRBD1 (5 bases). V lost 6 bases, J lost 11 bases, and 16 bases lay in between. Looked up from germline, CDR1 is MNHNS and CDR2 is SASEGT. The CDR3 consists of 12 residues. The DNA for the CDR3 is TGTGCCAGCAGGAAGGGGCGAAATGAGGCTTTCTTT. Protein sequence: CASRKGRNEAFF.

The chain joins TRBV11-3 to TRBJ2-7, with D hard to call. Trimming shortened V by 1 base and J by 3 bases, and 16 bases separated the two germline ends. Germline CDR1 SGHNT, CDR2 YENEEA. The CDR3 is made up of 16 amino acids. The CDR3 nucleotides read TGTGCCAGCAGCTTAGTGGCGGCCATGGAGAACTACGAGCAGTACTTC. Translating it yields CASSLVAAMENYEQYF. Full variable domain (rest looked up from reference TRBV11-3 and TRBJ2-7): EAGVVQSPRYKIIEKKQPVAFWCNPISGHNTLYWYLQNLGQGPELLIRYENEEAVDDSQLPKDRFSAERLKGVDSTLKIQPAELGDSAVYLCASSLVAAMENYEQYFGPGTRLTVT.

This chain joins TRBV5-1 and TRBJ2-7; the D gene is possibly TRBD1 (6 bases). V was shortened by 4 bases and J by 4 bases, with 21 bases between the two germline ends. The V gene's germline CDR1 is SGHRS and CDR2 YFSETQ. The CDR3 extends over 16 amino acids. The CDR3 protein is CASSGIMTNRDYEQYF. The CDR3 nucleotides read TGCGCCAGCAGCGGCATAATGACGAACAGGGATTACGAGCAGTACTTC. Supplemented by reference TRBV5-1 and TRBJ2-7, the full variable domain reads KAGVTQTPRYLIKTRGQQVTLSCSPISGHRSVSWYQQTPGQGLQFLFEYFSETQRNKGNFPGRFSGRQFSNSRSEMNVSTLELGDSALYLCASSGIMTNRDYEQYFGPGTRLTVT.

The chain recombines TRBV30 with TRBJ1-4, with 9 nucleotides matching TRBD1. This CDR3 contains 15 residues. Germline V CDR1 and CDR2: GTSNPN, SVGIG (reference sequence). V lost 0 bases and J lost 5; bases outside the gene matches: 4. The DNA of the CDR3 is TGTGCCTGGAGTGTTTCCGGGACAGGGAATGAAAAACTGTTTTTT. Protein product: CAWSVSGTGNEKLFF.

The J gene is TRBJ2-1, the V gene TRBV4-1; D is perhaps TRBD1 (7 bases). Trimming pared 4 bases from V and 7 bases from J, leaving 14 bases between. The CDR3 contains 14 residues. Germline assignment: CDR1 MGHRA and CDR2 YSYEKL. The CDR3 sequence: CASSPQQGRNEQFF. CDR3 coding DNA: TGCGCCAGCAGCCCACAACAGGGGAGGAATGAGCAGTTCTTC.

This clone was seen once. V is TRBV7-3 and J is TRBJ2-3; 9 bases map to TRBD1. The ends lost 5 bases at V and 4 bases at J; junction bases unmatched: 1. Germline CDR1 is SGHTA and CDR2 is FQGTGA. The CDR3 consists of 13 residues. The CDR3 DNA sequence: TGTGCCAGCAGCAGACAGGGGGCAGATACGCAGTATTTT. Protein sequence: CASSRQGADTQYF.

This clone was recorded a few times. This chain uses TRBV5-1 with TRBJ1-1; 9 nucleotides match TRBD1. Germline V lookup: CDR1 SGHRS, CDR2 YFSETQ. V was pared by 4 bases and J by 2 bases, with 9 bases of the junction left unmatched. The CDR3 loop spans 16 amino acids. The CDR3: CASSTQGATVNTEAFF. The CDR3 coding sequence is TGCGCCAGCAGCACACAGGGGGCTACCGTTAACACTGAAGCTTTCTTT.

The CDR3 region has the DNA TGTGCCACCAGCACCCCCTTTGGTAGCGGAATAGCCAAAAACATTCAGTACTTC. Amino acid sequence: CATSTPFGSGIAKNIQYF. V gene TRBV15 combines with J gene TRBJ2-4; possibly TRBD2 for D (6 bases). Germline lookup yields CDR1 LNHNV and CDR2 YYDKDF (reference sequence). The CDR3 is made up of 18 amino acids. V was clipped by 4 bases and J by 0 bases, with 19 bases between them.